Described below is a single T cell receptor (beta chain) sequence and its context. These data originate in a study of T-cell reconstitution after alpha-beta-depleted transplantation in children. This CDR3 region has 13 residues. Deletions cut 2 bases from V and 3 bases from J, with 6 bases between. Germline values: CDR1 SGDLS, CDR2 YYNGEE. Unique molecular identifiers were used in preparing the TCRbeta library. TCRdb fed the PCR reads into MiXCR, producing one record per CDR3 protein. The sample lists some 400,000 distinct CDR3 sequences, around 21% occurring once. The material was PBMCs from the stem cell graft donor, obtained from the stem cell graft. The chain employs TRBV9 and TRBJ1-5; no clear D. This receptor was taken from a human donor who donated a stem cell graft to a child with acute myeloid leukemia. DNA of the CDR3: TGTGCCAGCAGCGTGCAGTCCAATCAGCCCCAGCATTTT. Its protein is CASSVQSNQPQHF.